These T cell receptor beta chains were read from a single sample in a study of blood T cell repertoires in COVID-19. The assay was immunoSEQ multiplex PCR, and TCRdb's table has in-frame clones only and misses some. The sample yields about 100,000 clones, approximately 85% seen once. The sample taken for sequencing was peripheral blood. The source is a woman aged 60-75 years with acute or convalescent COVID-19. Each CDR3 is given with its conserved first and last residue. D genes are given only for firm matches. A clone size is listed for some rows: how often the clone was seen (once, few, many), or a class if it is expanded.

j_call v_call d_call clone_size cdr3_aa cdr3_nt
TRBJ1-6 TRBV27 . . CASSGISYNSPLHF TGTGCCAGCAGCGGGATCTCCTATAATTCACCCCTCCACTTT
TRBJ2-7 TRBV20-1 TRBD1 once CSASWDSYEQYF TGCAGTGCTAGTTGGGACAGCTACGAGCAGTACTTC
TRBJ2-7 TRBV7-9 . . CASSLQGTIQYEQYF TGTGCCAGCAGCTTACAGGGGACAATCCAGTACGAGCAGTACTTC
TRBJ2-7 TRBV9 . . CASSPPAGLPWEQYF TGTGCCAGCAGCCCCCCCGCGGGCCTCCCCTGGGAGCAGTACTTC
TRBJ2-1 TRBV12-5 . . CASGNGNEQFF TGTGCTAGTGGCAACGGCAATGAGCAGTTCTTC
TRBJ1-2 TRBV5-1 . . CASSAAGDYGYTF TGCGCCAGCAGCGCCGCGGGGGACTATGGCTACACCTTC
TRBJ1-2 TRBV7-8 . . CASSFGEGGGYTF TGTGCCAGCAGCTTCGGAGAGGGCGGTGGCTACACCTTC
TRBJ1-1 TRBV3-1/TRBV3-2 TRBD1 . CASSSRQGENTEAFF TGTGCCAGCAGCTCGCGACAGGGGGAGAACACTGAAGCTTTCTTT
TRBJ2-2 TRBV6-5 . . CASSQQRTNTGELFF TGTGCCAGCAGCCAGCAGCGGACGAACACCGGGGAGCTGTTTTTT
TRBJ2-3 TRBV30 TRBD2 . CAWSARTSGARNTQYF TGTGCCTGGAGTGCCCGGACTAGCGGAGCGCGGAATACGCAGTATTTT
TRBJ2-7 TRBV18 . . CASSRSGLYEQYF TGTGCCAGCTCACGAAGCGGACTCTACGAGCAGTACTTC
TRBJ2-3 TRBV19 . . CASSFGTPFPTDTQYF TGTGCCAGTAGCTTCGGGACACCTTTTCCCACAGATACGCAGTATTTT
TRBJ2-5 TRBV3-1/TRBV3-2 . . CASSQGTVQETQYF TGTGCCAGCAGCCAAGGGACAGTCCAAGAGACCCAGTACTTC
TRBJ2-1 TRBV3-1/TRBV3-2 . . CASSRTASREQFF TGTGCCAGCAGTCGGACAGCTAGCCGAGAGCAGTTCTTC
TRBJ2-3 TRBV6-1 . . CASSERAGSPSDTQYF TGTGCCAGCAGTGAACGGGCGGGTAGCCCCTCAGATACGCAGTATTTT
TRBJ1-1 TRBV29-1 . . CSVNRVNLGAFF TGCAGCGTTAACAGGGTCAACTTGGGGGCTTTCTTT
TRBJ1-1 TRBV6-5 TRBD1 . CASRPLTGYNTEAFF TGTGCCAGCAGGCCCTTGACAGGGTACAACACTGAAGCTTTCTTT
TRBJ1-1 TRBV30 TRBD1 . CAWSARPPGTVNTEAFF TGTGCCTGGAGTGCGCGCCCGCCCGGGACAGTGAACACTGAAGCTTTCTTT
TRBJ2-3 TRBV28 . . CASSLAGAGDTQYF TGTGCCAGCAGTTTAGCAGGGGCAGGTGATACGCAGTATTTT
TRBJ1-1 TRBV28 . . CASRSGRLEAFF TGTGCCAGCCGGTCGGGTCGGTTGGAAGCTTTCTTT
TRBJ2-1 TRBV24-1 TRBD2 . CATSDLRGSSSRQFF TGTGCCACCAGTGATTTGCGCGGGAGTTCATCACGGCAGTTCTTC
TRBJ1-6 TRBV9 TRBD1 once CASSFGQGDSPLHF TGTGCCAGCAGCTTTGGACAGGGGGATTCACCCCTCCACTTT
TRBJ1-5 TRBV3-1/TRBV3-2 TRBD1 . CASSPGGSRNQPQHF TGTGCCAGCAGCCCAGGGGGCTCGAGAAATCAGCCCCAGCATTTT
TRBJ2-2 TRBV15 . . CATSRDPVTGELFF TGTGCCACCAGCAGAGATCCAGTCACCGGGGAGCTGTTTTTT
TRBJ2-1 TRBV30 . . CAPQRVVTYNEQFF TGTGCCCCCCAGCGGGTAGTTACCTACAATGAGCAGTTCTTC
TRBJ2-5 TRBV3-1/TRBV3-2 TRBD2 . CASRRGASGLAGLETQYF TGTGCCAGCAGGCGAGGGGCTTCGGGACTAGCGGGACTAGAGACCCAGTACTTC
TRBJ2-1 TRBV4-2 TRBD1 . CASSQDLGTELNEQFF TGTGCCAGCAGCCAAGATTTGGGGACAGAGCTTAATGAGCAGTTCTTC
TRBJ2-4 TRBV5-4 TRBD1 . CATGQGIQAKNIQYF TGTGCCACCGGACAGGGGATCCAAGCCAAAAACATTCAGTACTTC
TRBJ2-7 TRBV11-2 TRBD2 . CASSPERGVWHEQYF TGTGCCAGCAGCCCGGAGCGGGGGGTGTGGCACGAGCAGTACTTC
TRBJ1-2 TRBV28 . . CAIRSLNYGYTF TGTGCCATCAGGTCTCTCAACTATGGCTACACCTTC
TRBJ1-2 TRBV19 . . CASLGEGANYGYTF TGTGCCAGCCTCGGCGAGGGGGCTAACTATGGCTACACCTTC
TRBJ2-7 TRBV19 . . CASSIETSGSYEQYF TGTGCCAGTAGTATAGAGACCAGCGGATCCTACGAGCAGTACTTC
TRBJ2-2 TRBV9 . . CASSGLGELFF TGTGCCAGCAGCGGACTGGGGGAGCTGTTTTTT
TRBJ2-3 TRBV28 TRBD1 . CASSPAGQGFADTQYF TGTGCCAGCAGCCCCGCTGGACAGGGCTTCGCAGATACGCAGTATTTT
TRBJ2-5 TRBV7-8 TRBD2 . CASSATSGFQETQYF TGTGCCAGCAGCGCAACTAGCGGGTTTCAAGAGACCCAGTACTTC
TRBJ2-2 TRBV27 TRBD2 . CASGQTSGRAKGGELFF TGTGCCAGCGGACAGACTAGCGGGAGGGCCAAAGGCGGGGAGCTGTTTTTT
TRBJ1-5 TRBV7-9 . . CASSLGTASSNQPQHF TGTGCCAGCAGCTTAGGGACAGCCAGTAGCAATCAGCCCCAGCATTTT
TRBJ1-2 TRBV28 . . CASSLTYIPDGYTF TGTGCCAGCAGTTTGACTTACATCCCGGATGGCTACACCTTC
TRBJ1-2 TRBV3-1/TRBV3-2 . . CASSQAGGYGYTF TGTGCCAGCAGCCAGGCCGGGGGCTATGGCTACACCTTC
TRBJ2-1 TRBV5-1 TRBD2 . CASSPTSGYYNEQFF TGCGCCAGCAGCCCTACTAGCGGGTATTACAATGAGCAGTTCTTC
TRBJ1-2 TRBV6-5 . . CASGSILYGYTF TGTGCCAGCGGTTCGATACTCTATGGCTACACCTTC
TRBJ1-2 TRBV28 . . CASSFRGYGYTF TGTGCCAGCAGTTTTAGAGGATATGGCTACACCTTC
TRBJ2-2 TRBV5-1 . . CASSVGERGTGELFF TGCGCCAGCAGCGTAGGGGAAAGGGGCACCGGGGAGCTGTTTTTT
TRBJ1-1 TRBV7-9 TRBD1 few CASSDRGYTEAFF TGTGCCAGCAGCGACAGGGGGTACACTGAAGCTTTCTTT
TRBJ2-5 TRBV7-2 . . CASSLAGGIQETQYF TGTGCCAGCAGCTTAGCGGGAGGTATCCAAGAGACCCAGTACTTC
TRBJ2-7 TRBV10-3 TRBD1 . CAISESMKQGKGSSYEQYF TGTGCCATCAGTGAGTCGATGAAACAGGGGAAGGGGAGCTCCTACGAGCAGTACTTC
TRBJ1-3 TRBV3-1/TRBV3-2 . . CASSQGEAGNTIYF TGTGCCAGCAGCCAAGGGGAGGCTGGAAACACCATATATTTT
TRBJ2-7 TRBV4-1 . . CASSQEPLREQYF TGCGCCAGCAGCCAAGAGCCTCTCCGGGAGCAGTACTTC
TRBJ2-1 TRBV5-1 . . CASSFGLPGDEQFF TGCGCCAGCAGCTTCGGACTCCCCGGGGATGAGCAGTTCTTC
TRBJ2-7 TRBV5-1 . . CASSFGGDRDEQYF TGCGCCAGCAGCTTTGGAGGGGACCGGGATGAGCAGTACTTC
TRBJ2-7 TRBV9 TRBD1 . CASSRDRDTYEQYF TGTGCCAGCAGCAGAGACAGGGATACCTACGAGCAGTACTTC
TRBJ1-1 TRBV5-1 TRBD1 . CASSLVGQGDEAFF TGCGCCAGCAGCTTGGTCGGACAGGGGGATGAAGCTTTCTTT
TRBJ2-5 TRBV12-5 . . CASGLVHGSRETQYF TGTGCTAGTGGTTTGGTACACGGGTCCCGAGAGACCCAGTACTTC
TRBJ2-7 TRBV11-2 TRBD1 . CASSFGGRGPYEQYF TGTGCCAGCAGCTTTGGTGGCAGGGGGCCCTACGAGCAGTACTTC